Shown below are 27 T cell receptor beta chains from a single sample sequenced in a study of T cells in Graves' hyperthyroidism and ophthalmopathy. TCR beta CDR3 regions were amplified from RNA transcripts. A first-round RT-PCR of the TCR CDR3 used the HTBI primer set. TCRdb ran MiXCR on the multiplex PCR reads and lists one entry per CDR3 protein. Of hundreds of thousands of distinct CDR3 sequences in the sample, more than 14% were seen once. The material sequenced was blood. All receptors derive from a woman between 45 and 65 years old with Graves' ophthalmopathy.

This chain joins TRBV7-9 and TRBJ2-7, with 8 bases matching TRBD1. Per germline, CDR1 SEHNR and CDR2 FQNEAQ (reference sequence). The V and J ends lost 2 bases and 3 bases, in that order; junction bases with no gene match: 3. This CDR3 has 14 amino acids. CDR3 DNA: TGTGCCAGCAGCTTAATCGGACAGGGCTACGAGCAGTACTTC. As protein: CASSLIGQGYEQYF.

This clonotype occurred many times. V gene TRBV9 combines with J gene TRBJ1-1; D is perhaps TRBD1 (5 bases). The germline CDR1 and CDR2 sequences are SGDLS and YYNGEE. The CDR3 covers 13 residues. V dropped 0 bases and J dropped 5 bases, with 8 bases sitting between them. CDR3 sequence: CASSVVQGTEAFF. The CDR3 bases are TGTGCCAGCAGCGTAGTTCAGGGAACTGAAGCTTTCTTT.

This clonotype was detected many times. The CDR3 DNA reads as TGTGCCATCAGTGAATTGGGGGGCCCGAGCTCCTACAATGAGCAGTTCTTC. Translation: CAISELGGPSSYNEQFF. The V and J genes are TRBV10-3 and TRBJ2-1; D tentatively fits TRBD1 or TRBD2 (6 bases each). In germline, CDR1 is ENHRY, CDR2 SYGVKD. The CDR3 runs to 17 residues. V lost 3 bases, J lost 0 bases, and 15 bases lay in between.

In its sample, this clonotype was seen many times. The rearrangement joins TRBV28 to TRBJ1-1, with D perhaps matching TRBD1 (6 bases). This CDR3 is 19 amino acids long. V lost 3 bases and J 1 base, leaving 24 bases between the germline ends. Germline CDR1 MDHEN, CDR2 SYDVKM. The CDR3 DNA sequence: TGTGCCAGCAGTTTGGGACCGGGACACTTCGACCAGGAGAACACTGAAGCTTTCTTT. As protein: CASSLGPGHFDQENTEAFF.

The genes are TRBV28 and TRBJ2-7; D possibly corresponds to TRBD2 (6 bases). V was shortened by 4 bases and J by 2 bases, with 15 bases between the two germline ends. The CDR3 sequence is 15 residues long. Germline V gene lookup returns CDR1 MDHEN and CDR2 SYDVKM. CDR3 in amino acids: CASSSPGRETYEQYF. Written as DNA, the CDR3 is TGTGCCAGCAGTTCCCCTGGCCGGGAGACCTACGAGCAGTACTTC.

Turning to this clonotype: This may be a read error, as it is one base from a much larger clone. The rearrangement uses TRBV12-3 or TRBV12-4 and TRBJ2-5, with D unclear. The CDR3 consists of 12 residues. CDR3 bases: TGTGCCGGCAGTGTATCTCAAGAGACCCAGTACTTC. It yields the protein CAGSVSQETQYF.

To note about this clonotype: The germline gene is not matched at one end of the junction; a read error may be the cause. V gene TRBV28 combines with J gene TRBJ2-3, with a possible D match to TRBD1 (6 bases). Germline CDR1 is MDHEN and CDR2 is SYDVKM. The CDR3 length is 16 residues. The CDR3 DNA reads TGTGCCAACAGTTTAGGGACAAGAGGAAGCACAGATACGCAGTATTTT. Translation gives CANSLGTRGSTDTQYF.

This clonotype occurred many times. This rearrangement joins TRBV12-3 or TRBV12-4 to TRBJ1-1; weak D call: TRBD1 (5 bases). The CDR3 runs 14 residues. Trimming removed 6 bases from V and 5 bases from J, with 16 bases in between. CDR3 sequence reads: CASSPNTGGTEAFF. CDR3 DNA sequence: TGTGCCAGCAGCCCTAACACAGGTGGAACTGAAGCTTTCTTT.

The CDR3, as DNA: TGTGCCAGCAGTTTTTTCCTGGGCGGGCGGACGAGCGATCAGCCCCAGCATTTT. Its protein is CASSFFLGGRTSDQPQHF. The V gene is TRBV12-3 or TRBV12-4, the J gene TRBJ1-5; D call uncertain. V was pared by 3 bases and J by 5 bases, with 23 bases between. The CDR3 runs 18 residues.

This clonotype came up many times. This chain connects TRBV18 to TRBJ2-7; TRBD1 matches at 9 bases. The junction had 10 bases not matched to a gene; V was cut back by 5 bases and J by 5 bases. CDR3 length: 15 amino acids. Germline assignment: CDR1 KGHSH and CDR2 LQKENI. CDR3 in DNA: TGTGCCAGCTCAATAACCGGGACAGGGTCCCACGAGCAGTACTTC. Translating gives CASSITGTGSHEQYF.

Regarding this clonotype: A much larger clone lies a single base off, so this may be a read error. Likely a read error: the CDR3 ends without its conserved phenylalanine or tryptophan. The chain combines TRBV28 with TRBJ1-2, with 7 bases aligning to TRBD1. Trimming cost V 6 bases and J 3 bases; bases outside gene matches: 10. This CDR3 comprises 15 residues. Germline V gives CDR1 MDHEN, CDR2 SYDVKM. CDR3 bases: TGTGCCAGCAGACGATACAGGGGATCATACTATGGCTACACCCTC. This encodes CASRRYRGSYYGYTL.

The sample holds many counts of this clonotype. CDR3 in amino acids: CASSLSIGQVIRPNEQFF. The CDR3 nucleotides read TGTGCCAGCAGCTTGTCTATAGGACAGGTCATCCGACCCAATGAGCAGTTCTTC. The chain recombines TRBV5-5 with TRBJ2-1; TRBD1 agrees at 7 bases. Germline CDR1 reads SGHKS; CDR2 reads YYEKEE (reference sequence). The V segment lost 1 base and the J segment 6 bases; nucleotides outside the gene matches: 16. CDR3 length: 18 residues.

This clonotype was detected only a few times. This chain connects TRBV12-3 or TRBV12-4 to TRBJ2-7; no firm D call. The CDR3 contains 13 residues. V lost 4 bases and J 4 bases, leaving 11 bases between the germline ends. CDR3 DNA: TGTGCCAGCAGTTCCATAAGTCGGTACGAGCAGTACTTC. It encodes CASSSISRYEQYF.

In its sample, this clonotype was seen many times. In DNA, the CDR3 is TGTGCCTGGAGTGATGGGTGGCCACAGGTGGGAAACACCATATATTTT. It yields the protein CAWSDGWPQVGNTIYF. The chain joins TRBV30 to TRBJ1-3; D perhaps matches TRBD1 (5 bases). The length of the CDR3 is 16 residues. In germline, CDR1 is GTSNPN, CDR2 SVGIG (reference sequence). V shed 1 base and J shed 4 bases, with 17 bases lying between them.

The chain carries TRBV20-1 and TRBJ1-3; D remains unclear. Trimming took off 0 bases at V and 3 bases at J, with 9 bases between the two ends. The CDR3 is 14 residues long. Germline-derived CDR1 and CDR2 are DFQATT and SNEGSKA (reference sequence). DNA for the CDR3: TGCAGTGCTAGAGACACCTGGAATGGAAACACCATATATTTT. As protein: CSARDTWNGNTIYF.

This clonotype was counted at least ten times. J is TRBJ2-3 and V is TRBV19; TRBD2 matches at 13 bases. Losses at the gene ends were 4 bases for V and 0 bases for J; bases not matched to a gene: 10. Per germline, CDR1 LNHDA and CDR2 SQIVND (reference sequence). This CDR3 spans 19 amino acids. For the CDR3, the DNA is TGTGCCAGTAGTACCAGGACTAGCGGGAGATCGGCTAGCACAGATACGCAGTATTTT. Amino acids: CASSTRTSGRSASTDTQYF. Full variable domain (rest looked up from reference TRBV19 and TRBJ2-3): DGGITQSPKYLFRKEGQNVTLSCEQNLNHDAMYWYRQDPGQGLRLIYYSQIVNDFQKGDIAEGYSVSREKKESFPLTVTSAQKNPTAFYLCASSTRTSGRSASTDTQYFGPGTRLTVL.

This clonotype has ten or more counts. The chain combines TRBV11-2 with TRBJ2-7; D call uncertain. The CDR3 covers 15 residues. Germline V CDR1 and CDR2: SGHAT, FQNNGV. Trimming left V 0 bases short and J 0 bases short, with 9 bases between. The CDR3 reads CASSLDPGSSYEQYF. The CDR3 DNA reads as TGTGCCAGCAGCTTAGATCCAGGCAGCTCCTACGAGCAGTACTTC.

This clonotype has ten or more counts. The chain is built from TRBV28 and TRBJ2-7; D may be TRBD1 (6 bases). The germline V gene has CDR1 MDHEN and CDR2 SYDVKM. V lost 2 bases to trimming and J lost 4 bases, with 18 bases between them. This CDR3 has 16 residues. Here the CDR3 reads CASSLPNTGMGYEQYF. The CDR3 region has the DNA TGTGCCAGCAGTTTACCCAATACAGGGATGGGATACGAGCAGTACTTC.

This clonotype was recorded at least ten times. CDR3 region: CSANGQAEQYF. The CDR3 DNA is TGCAGTGCAAACGGACAGGCCGAGCAGTACTTC. The chain recombines TRBV20-1 with TRBJ2-7, with 7 bases matching TRBD1. CDR3 size: 11 residues. V lost 6 bases and J lost 6; bases outside the gene matches: 5. From germline, CDR1 is DFQATT and CDR2 SNEGSKA (reference sequence).

The rearrangement uses TRBV5-1 and TRBJ2-2, with 9 positions matching TRBD2. Trimming cost V 5 bases and J 5 bases; bases outside gene matches: 10. This CDR3 has 16 amino acids. CDR1 and CDR2 (germline): SGHRS, YFSETQ. CDR3 nucleotides: TGCGCCAGCAGTCCCGGAACTAGCGGGTTGACCGGGGAGCTGTTTTTT. Its translation is CASSPGTSGLTGELFF.

This sequence joins TRBV18 and TRBJ2-1; 10 bases fit TRBD1. V was clipped by 1 base and J by 8 bases; unmatched bases: 8. There are 16 residues in the CDR3. In germline, CDR1 is KGHSH, CDR2 LQKENI. CDR3 sequence (DNA): TGTGCCAGCTCACCACTCGACAGGGGGCCCTGGGATGAGCAGTTCTTC. Its protein is CASSPLDRGPWDEQFF.

This clonotype was found many times. V and J are TRBV6-2 or TRBV6-3 and TRBJ2-7, with a possible D match to TRBD2 (5 bases). The CDR3 sequence is 14 residues long. Trimming removed 6 bases from V and 0 bases from J, with 12 bases in between. Germline V gene sequence: CDR1 MNHEY, CDR2 SVGEGT. CDR3 bases: TGTGCCAGCAGGAGGGTGGGTGTCTCCTACGAGCAGTACTTC. It is translated as CASRRVGVSYEQYF.

This clonotype has ten or more counts. V gene TRBV10-3 combines with J gene TRBJ2-7; D may correspond to TRBD1 or TRBD2 (5 bases each). The V gene lost 6 bases and the J gene lost 3 bases, with 9 bases spanning the gap. The CDR3 is 12 amino acids. Germline-derived CDR1 and CDR2 are ENHRY and SYGVKD. The chain's CDR3 is CAIRGDLYEQYF. In nucleotides, the CDR3 is TGTGCCATCAGGGGGGACCTCTACGAGCAGTACTTC.

At least ten counts were recorded for this clonotype. V usage is TRBV6-1 and J usage is TRBJ1-5, with TRBD1 matching over 8 bases. Germline V gene data show CDR1 as MNHNS and CDR2 as SASEGT. CDR3 length: 18 amino acids. J lost 1 base, V lost 1 base, and 9 bases had no gene match. CDR3 sequence: CASSEGRGRWVSNQPQHF. Here the CDR3 DNA reads TGTGCCAGCAGTGAAGGCAGGGGGCGATGGGTGAGCAATCAGCCCCAGCATTTT.

The chain is built from TRBV19 and TRBJ2-2; TRBD2 agrees at 13 bases. This CDR3 contains 16 residues. Trimming removed 6 bases from V and 6 bases from J; junction bases left unmatched: 7. Germline-derived CDR1 and CDR2 are LNHDA and SQIVND (reference sequence). The CDR3 spells CASSLTSGRFAGELFF. DNA of the CDR3: TGTGCCAGTAGCCTGACTAGCGGGAGGTTTGCCGGGGAGCTGTTTTTT.

This clonotype has at least ten counts. It is unclear where the CDR3 begins or ends on the DNA, so no DNA is shown, and the CDR3 is as TCRdb lists it. The chain recombines TRBV20-1 with TRBJ2-2. The CDR3 is 15 residues long, counting both termini. Germline V gives CDR1 DFQATT, CDR2 SNEGSKA (reference sequence). The CDR3 loop reads CSARRSGRRAGELFF.

At least ten counts were recorded for this clonotype. V is TRBV20-1 and J is TRBJ1-2; D gene unclear. CDR3 length: 16 residues. V was shortened by 0 bases and J by 2 bases, with 16 bases between the two germline ends. The V gene's germline CDR1 is DFQATT and CDR2 SNEGSKA (reference sequence). The CDR3 DNA reads TGCAGTGCTAGAGAACGTCGGGAGGCCGTCAACTATGGCTACACCTTC. As protein: CSARERREAVNYGYTF.